The next 16 T cell receptor beta chains were all read from a single sample in a study of CD8 T cells in ankylosing spondylitis. Overall study results and limits: Characteristic, it appeared, of ankylosing spondylitis blood was a TCR beta motif of eight highly homologous variants.

MiXCR was run by TCRdb on the 5' RACE reads, yielding one entry per CDR3 protein. The sample yields 450,000 to 550,000 distinct CDR3 sequences, about 5.4% seen once. The antigens of these receptors remain unknown. What was sequenced was blood, either unsorted or a sorted T cell fraction (not recorded which). These receptors originate from a male donor with ankylosing spondylitis.

In its sample, this clonotype was seen a few times. This chain uses TRBV12-3 or TRBV12-4 with TRBJ2-1; D not certain. V dropped 5 bases and J dropped 7 bases, with 15 bases sitting between them. CDR3 size: 14 residues. The CDR3 DNA reads as TGTGCCAGCAGTCCGGTCGACTCGAGGAATGAGCAGTTCTTC. Translation: CASSPVDSRNEQFF.

This clonotype was recorded many times. CDR3 DNA sequence: TGTGCCATCTCAACCGGGACTACTCTCTACGAGCAGTACTTC. Protein sequence: CAISTGTTLYEQYF. V and J are TRBV28 and TRBJ2-7, with 7 bases fitting TRBD2. The germline gives CDR1 MDHEN, CDR2 SYDVKM. The CDR3 is 14 amino acids. J gave up 3 bases and V 10 bases, and 12 bases lay outside the gene matches.

At least ten counts were recorded for this clonotype. Written as DNA, the CDR3 is TGTGCCAGCAGCGTAGAGGGGACCTATGGCTACACCTTC. Its protein is CASSVEGTYGYTF. This chain joins TRBV9 and TRBJ1-2, with D possibly TRBD1 on 5 matching bases. V shed 0 bases and J shed 4 bases, with 7 bases lying between them. This CDR3 spans 13 amino acids. The germline CDR1 and CDR2 sequences are SGDLS and YYNGEE. Supplemented by reference TRBV9 and TRBJ1-2, the full variable domain reads DSGVTQTPKHLITATGQRVTLRCSPRSGDLSVYWYQQSLDQGLQFLIQYYNGEERAKGNILERFSAQQFPDLHSELNLSSLELGDSALYFCASSVEGTYGYTFGSGTRLTVV.

This clonotype has at least ten counts. The rearrangement joins TRBV12-3 or TRBV12-4 to TRBJ1-1; no clear D gene. Trimming left V 3 bases short and J 1 base short, with 9 bases between. The CDR3 sequence is 14 residues long. The CDR3 nucleotides read TGTGCCAGCAGTTTCTCACGTACGAACACTGAAGCTTTCTTT. The encoded protein is CASSFSRTNTEAFF.

This clonotype showed up many times. V is TRBV6-6 and J is TRBJ2-5; D is uncertain. CDR3 size: 12 residues. The germline V gene encodes CDR1 MNHNY and CDR2 SVGAGI (reference sequence). V was clipped by 5 bases and J by 4 bases, with 8 bases between them. DNA of the CDR3: TGTGCCAGCAGTAAGGACGTAGAGACCCAGTACTTC. Protein: CASSKDVETQYF.

This clonotype was counted at least ten times. The chain is built from TRBV20-1 and TRBJ2-7; D unresolved. Germline-derived CDR1 and CDR2 are DFQATT and SNEGSKA (reference sequence). Trimming pared 0 bases from V and 6 bases from J, leaving 18 bases between. The CDR3 sequence is 15 residues long. CDR3 in amino acids: CSARDVMKGLREQYF. In nucleotides, the CDR3 is TGCAGTGCTAGAGATGTTATGAAGGGATTACGCGAGCAGTACTTC.

Notes on this clonotype: Sequence at one end of the junction differs from germline and may be a read error. The gene calls are TRBV20-1 and TRBJ2-3; 13 nucleotides line up with TRBD2. CDR3 length equals 16 residues. Per germline, CDR1 DFQATT and CDR2 SNEGSKA (reference sequence). The CDR3 reads CCARSGGLAGVNTQYF. CDR3 coding DNA: TGCTGTGCTAGATCGGGCGGACTAGCGGGAGTAAATACGCAGTATTTT.

This clonotype appeared many times. The V gene is TRBV28, the J gene TRBJ2-7; 8 nucleotides match TRBD2. The germline V gene has CDR1 MDHEN and CDR2 SYDVKM. V lost 4 bases to trimming and J lost 4 bases; unmatched junction nucleotides: 12. The CDR3 has 16 amino acids. CDR3 sequence reads: CASSSLLTAGDYEQYF. CDR3 DNA sequence: TGTGCCAGCAGTTCCCTACTGACAGCGGGAGATTACGAGCAGTACTTC.

This clonotype was recorded many times. The V and J genes are TRBV29-1 and TRBJ2-2, with TRBD2 matching 8 bases. Trimming removed 7 bases from V and 4 bases from J; junction bases left unmatched: 2. The CDR3 length is 12 residues. Germline loops: CDR1 SQVTM, CDR2 ANQGSEA. The CDR3 bases are TGCAGCGGAAGCGGGAGCACCGGGGAGCTGTTTTTT. Protein: CSGSGSTGELFF.

This clonotype was seen at least ten times. The rearrangement links TRBV7-9 to TRBJ2-7, with D possibly matching TRBD1 (6 bases). Germline CDR1 SEHNR, CDR2 FQNEAQ (reference sequence). Deletions cut 4 bases from V and 3 bases from J, with 19 bases between. This CDR3 has 16 amino acids. The DNA for the CDR3 is TGTGCCAGCAGCTCAAACAGGGACACCTTCGACTACGAGCAGTACTTC. Translated: CASSSNRDTFDYEQYF.

This clonotype was counted at least ten times. This chain joins TRBV28 and TRBJ1-1; D unclear. This CDR3 has 13 amino acids. CDR1 is MDHEN and CDR2 is SYDVKM in the germline V gene. Trimming removed 8 bases at V and 0 bases at J, with 10 bases between. CDR3 in DNA: TGTGCCAGCCAGACCCTGATGAACACTGAAGCTTTCTTT. Translating it yields CASQTLMNTEAFF.

This clonotype was recorded many times. This chain connects TRBV20-1 to TRBJ1-5, with D possibly matching TRBD1 (5 bases). The CDR3 totals 13 residues. Trimming shortened V by 1 base and J by 3 bases, and 7 bases separated the two germline ends. Germline assignment: CDR1 DFQATT and CDR2 SNEGSKA (reference sequence). In nucleotides, the CDR3 is TGCAGTGCTAGAGGGGGCACCAATCAGCCCCAGCATTTT. It specifies CSARGGTNQPQHF.

The sample holds a few counts of this clonotype. The chain links TRBV7-9 to TRBJ2-5; 11 nucleotides agree with TRBD2. CDR1 and CDR2 from the germline V gene are SEHNR and FQNEAQ (reference sequence). The CDR3 extends over 16 amino acids. Germline trimming cut 5 bases from V and 0 bases from J; bases unmatched to any gene: 5. The CDR3 here is CASSKPSGGYQETQYF. Written as DNA, the CDR3 is TGTGCCAGCAGCAAACCTAGCGGGGGGTACCAAGAGACCCAGTACTTC. The variable domain in full, with the rest retrieved from reference TRBV7-9 and TRBJ2-5, is DTGVSQNPRHKITKRGQNVTFRCDPISEHNRLYWYRQTLGQGPEFLTYFQNEAQLEKSRLLSDRFSAERPKGSFSTLEIQRTEQGDSAMYLCASSKPSGGYQETQYFGPGTRLLVL.

This clonotype has a count of ten or more. This chain uses TRBV29-1 with TRBJ2-7; D remains unclear. CDR1 and CDR2 (germline): SQVTM, ANQGSEA. Between the trimmed V and J ends, which lost 6 bases and 4 bases, there was a span of 10 bases. The CDR3 spans 11 residues. The DNA of the CDR3 is TGCAGCGTGGGGTTGGGGTACGAGCAGTACTTC. Translated: CSVGLGYEQYF.

The sample holds many counts of this clonotype. The rearrangement uses TRBV29-1 and TRBJ2-5; tentative D call: TRBD1 (5 bases). V lost 4 bases and J lost 5, with 11 bases in between. The CDR3 totals 12 residues. The germline V gene has CDR1 SQVTM and CDR2 ANQGSEA. CDR3 coding DNA: TGCAGCGTTGCACAGGTTGGGGAGACCCAGTACTTC. It translates to CSVAQVGETQYF.

V gene TRBV20-1 combines with J gene TRBJ1-2; unclear D gene. V lost 0 bases to trimming and J lost 8 bases, with 10 bases between them. Germline loops: CDR1 DFQATT, CDR2 SNEGSKA (reference sequence). The CDR3 is made up of 12 amino acids. In DNA form, the CDR3 reads TGCAGTGCTAGAGATGGTTCCCGGGGCTACACCTTC. This sequence encodes CSARDGSRGYTF.